This T cell receptor (beta chain) was captured by sequencing in a study of blood T cell repertoires in COVID-19. On the study more broadly: The samples span acute and convalescent COVID-19 from the United States, Italy and Spain. T cells, B-cell-depleted T cells, or PBMCs supplied cDNA or gDNA.

CDR1 and CDR2 from the germline V gene are MDHEN and SYDVKM. This CDR3 contains 13 residues. The V segment lost 6 bases and the J segment 3 bases; nucleotides outside the gene matches: 5. Points on this clone: Other DNA sequences in the sample encode the same CDR3.

As processed by the authors: Reference gene primer amplification gave nucleated cell count estimates. Using immunoSEQ multiplex PCR, the repertoire was profiled, and TCRdb retains in-frame clones only, with some absent. From that table come the V and J calls and clone size; the DNA was used to work out D and trimming. The sample has 200,000 to 250,000 clones, approximately 80% seen once. Enrolled during active infection, Seattle patients were then followed longitudinally. The TCR originated in a woman aged 80 or older with COVID-19, enrolled during active disease. V is TRBV28 and J is TRBJ2-7, with 7 bases matching TRBD1. Specimen: peripheral blood. This chain's CDR3 is CASRRQGNYEQYF. DNA of the CDR3: TGTGCCAGCAGAAGACAGGGTAACTACGAGCAGTACTTC.